The entry below describes one T cell receptor beta chain. They isolated at least 7 million PBMCs from each sample. These data come from a study of blood T cells in healthy people across ages. Trimming left V 3 bases short and J 11 bases short, with 18 bases between. The CDR3 contains 14 residues. Germline V gene lookup returns CDR1 KGHDR and CDR2 SFDVKD. A J-beta primer mix and a sample-barcoded 5' primer were used in a second PCR of roughly 7 to 12 cycles. TCRdb re-called the 5' RACE reads with MiXCR, one entry per CDR3 protein. Of about 680,000 distinct CDR3 sequences listed, 49% were seen once; the top ten hold 30% to 40%.

The sequencing sample was made of blood. This receptor was identified in a woman aged 55-70 years in good health. The rearrangement links TRBV24-1 to TRBJ2-5; D gene unclear. CDR3 residues: CATSDPRAYNEQYF. DNA of the CDR3: TGTGCCACCAGTGATCCCCGAGCTTACAATGAGCAGTACTTC.